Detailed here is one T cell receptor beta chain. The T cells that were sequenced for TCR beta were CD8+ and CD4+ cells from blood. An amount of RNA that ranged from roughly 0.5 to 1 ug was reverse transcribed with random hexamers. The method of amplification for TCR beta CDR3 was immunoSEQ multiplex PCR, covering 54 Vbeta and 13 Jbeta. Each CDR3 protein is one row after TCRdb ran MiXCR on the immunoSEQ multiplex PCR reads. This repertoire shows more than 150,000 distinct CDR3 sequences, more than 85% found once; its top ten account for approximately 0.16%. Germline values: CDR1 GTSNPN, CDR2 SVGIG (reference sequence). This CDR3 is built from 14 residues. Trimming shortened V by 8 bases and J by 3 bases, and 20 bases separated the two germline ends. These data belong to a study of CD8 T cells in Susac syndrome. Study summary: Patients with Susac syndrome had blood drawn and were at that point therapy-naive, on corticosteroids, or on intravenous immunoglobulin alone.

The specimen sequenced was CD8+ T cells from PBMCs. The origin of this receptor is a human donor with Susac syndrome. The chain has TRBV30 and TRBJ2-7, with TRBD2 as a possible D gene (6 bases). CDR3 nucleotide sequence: TGTGCCGGGACTTGGACACCTACCCTCTACGAGCAGTACTTC. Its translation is CAGTWTPTLYEQYF.